Described below is a single T cell receptor (beta chain) sequence and its context. The target antigen is unknown. Replicate sorted-subset PCRs were loaded with roughly 190 ng DNA, 29,000 or so T cell genomes. Clones were read by immunoSEQ multiplex PCR, and TCRdb kept only the in-frame ones, dropping some. Among approximately 1.5 million clones listed, approximately 98% were seen once. This sample was included in a study of shared clonotypes between healthy human individuals. The CDR3 runs to 12 residues. The germline gives CDR1 MGHDK, CDR2 SYGVNS. Trimming removed 3 bases from V and 2 bases from J, with 4 bases in between. Overall study results and limits: Sampling was confined to blood; repertoires within tissues likely differ.

This chain uses TRBV25-1 with TRBJ2-5; D gene unclear. The sample consisted of naive CD4+ T cells sorted from blood. Subset defined: CD45RA+ positively selected. The clonotype originates from a young man in good health. The CDR3 loop reads CASSDVQETQYF. The CDR3 DNA reads as TGTGCCAGCAGTGACGTTCAAGAGACCCAGTACTTC.